This is a list of T cell receptor beta chains from one sample in a study of CD8+CD57+ T cells in acquired aplastic anemia. TCRdb independently ran MiXCR on the reads; one entry per CDR3 protein. Found here are roughly 250,000 distinct CDR3 sequences, 65% to 90% of them singletons; the top ten hold 40% to 55%. The sequenced sample consisted of sorted CD4+, CD8+, or CD8+CD57+ T cells (not recorded which) from PBMCs. These receptor sequences come from a human donor with aplastic anemia. Each CDR3 is given with its conserved first and last residue. A D gene is named only where the DNA matches it firmly.

CDR3nt	CDR3aa	j_gene	v_gene	d_gene
TGCAGTGCTACCGGGACAGGGTTAGCAGGAAACACCATATATTTT	CSATGTGLAGNTIYF	TRBJ1-3	TRBV20-1	TRBD1
TGTGCCAGCAGCTTAGAGGCCTGGGGCAATGCGCAGTCCTTC	CASSLEAWGNAQSF	TRBJ2-1	TRBV7-8	.
TGTGCCAGTAGTACGCCCATCGAGAGGGGCTACACCTTC	CASSTPIERGYTF	TRBJ1-2	TRBV19	.
TGTGCCAGCAGTTACGCGGGCGACCCCGATACGCAGTACTTC	CASSYAGDPDTQYF	TRBJ2-7	TRBV24-1	.
TGTGCCAGCAGCTCCGCCGGAGGCCCCTATGCGCAGTACTTT	CASSSAGGPYAQYF	TRBJ2-3	TRBV10-3	.
TGTGCCGGCGGGGGCGGGGGCACAGACGCGCAGTATTTC	CAGGGGGTDAQYF	TRBJ2-7	TRBV2	.
TGTGCCAGCAGGTTTGGAAGCGGGGGGGGGAGTGAGCAGTTCTTC	CASRFGSGGGSEQFF	TRBJ2-1	TRBV7-9	TRBD2
TGTGCCAGCAGCTGGGATCGGGCAGGGAAAACTGAAACTTTCTTT	CASSWDRAGKTETFF	TRBJ1-1	TRBV2	.
TGCGCCAGCAACAGGCCCACCGGGGAGCTGTTTTTT	CASNRPTGELFF	TRBJ2-2	TRBV5-1	.
TGTGCCAGCAGCTTTAATCCAGACGGGACATCCCTCTACACCTTC	CASSFNPDGTSLYTF	TRBJ1-2	TRBV7-8	.